Below, 10 T cell receptor beta chains from the same sample are listed, as sequenced in a study of shared clonotypes between healthy human individuals. Using immunoSEQ multiplex PCR, the repertoire was profiled, and TCRdb retains in-frame clones only, with some absent. There are about 2.3 million clones in the sample; roughly 92% occur only once, and 0.37% lies in the top ten. The sequenced material came from naive CD4+ T cells from PBMCs. Subset reported: CD45RA+ positively selected. These receptors were obtained from a man aged 18 to 30 in good health. Some clones in this sample may be carry-over from other donors' samples.

This sequence joins TRBV10-3 and TRBJ2-1; maybe TRBD2 (6 bases). V was pared by 1 base and J by 0 bases, with 10 bases between. CDR3 length equals 16 residues. Per germline, CDR1 ENHRY and CDR2 SYGVKD. Written as DNA, the CDR3 is TGTGCCATCAGTGAGTGGGGGAGGAGCTCCTACAATGAGCAGTTCTTC. This sequence encodes CAISEWGRSSYNEQFF.

The CDR3 sequence: CASSGPIGDRVRQPQHF. Written as DNA, the CDR3 is TGCGCCAGCAGCGGACCCATCGGGGACAGGGTTCGTCAGCCCCAGCATTTT. The chain employs TRBV5-1 and TRBJ1-5; 9 bases are a match to TRBD1. Germline V gene lookup returns CDR1 SGHRS and CDR2 YFSETQ. The length of the CDR3 is 17 residues. With 4 bases clipped from V and 6 bases from J, the junction kept 14 bases outside the gene matches.

This clone was recorded only once. The gene calls are TRBV27 and TRBJ2-7, with D maybe TRBD1 (6 bases). V was shortened by 0 bases and J by 1 base, with 10 bases between the two germline ends. CDR1 and CDR2 (germline): MNHEY, SMNVEV (reference sequence). This CDR3 is 15 amino acids long. The CDR3 loop is CASSLSYRVSYEQYF. As DNA, the CDR3 is TGTGCCAGCAGTTTATCGTACAGGGTTTCCTACGAGCAGTACTTC.

A word on this clone: Additional DNA sequences in this sample encode the identical CDR3. V and J are TRBV2 and TRBJ2-3, with D uncertain. The germline V and J ends were trimmed by 1 base and 6 bases, with 8 bases remaining between them. Per germline, CDR1 SNHLY and CDR2 FYNNEI. The CDR3 length is 13 residues. The CDR3 DNA reads TGTGCCAGCAGTGAAGGAAGAGCGGATACGCAGTATTTT. Encoded protein: CASSEGRADTQYF.

V gene TRBV5-1 combines with J gene TRBJ1-3; D remains unclear. Germline CDR1 SGHRS, CDR2 YFSETQ. With 6 bases removed from V and 0 bases from J, the gap between germline ends came to 10 bases. The CDR3 is made up of 14 amino acids. The CDR3 protein is CASTTGLSGNTIYF. The DNA for the CDR3 is TGCGCCAGCACAACGGGCCTCTCTGGAAACACCATATATTTT.

Turning to this clone: The identical CDR3 is also encoded by other nucleotide sequences in the sample. The chain has TRBV2 and TRBJ2-3; no definite D call. V was clipped by 1 base and J by 1 base, with 6 bases between them. Germline V gene sequence: CDR1 SNHLY, CDR2 FYNNEI. CDR3 length: 14 amino acids. The CDR3 region is CASSEDRGTDTQYF. The CDR3 bases are TGTGCCAGCAGTGAAGACCGAGGCACAGATACGCAGTATTTT.

V is TRBV18 and J is TRBJ1-1; D not resolved. Germline-derived CDR1 and CDR2 are KGHSH and LQKENI. The CDR3 contains 14 residues. The germline V and J ends were trimmed by 3 bases and 1 base, with 9 bases remaining between them. The CDR3 region is CASSPEVANTEAFF. CDR3 nucleotides: TGTGCCAGCTCACCGGAGGTTGCGAACACTGAAGCTTTCTTT.

In the case of this clone: The sample carries other DNA sequences with the same CDR3. The chain combines TRBV11-2 with TRBJ1-1; D remains ambiguous. The length of the CDR3 is 13 residues. With 1 base removed from V and 2 bases from J, the gap between germline ends came to 5 bases. Germline-derived CDR1 and CDR2 are SGHAT and FQNNGV. The DNA for the CDR3 is TGTGCCAGCAGCTTAGGGTCCAACACTGAAGCTTTCTTT. This sequence encodes CASSLGSNTEAFF.

V usage is TRBV28 and J usage is TRBJ2-7; D tentatively reads TRBD1 or TRBD2 (7 bases each). Germline CDR1 is MDHEN and CDR2 is SYDVKM. V was shortened by 7 bases and J by 4 bases, with 17 bases between the two germline ends. The CDR3 consists of 14 residues. CDR3 in amino acids: CASTSREGAYEQYF. CDR3 DNA: TGTGCCAGCACCTCGAGGGAGGGGGCATACGAGCAGTACTTC.

CDR3 sequence: CASSISGMNTEAFF. In DNA, the CDR3 is TGTGCCAGCAGTATTTCAGGCATGAACACTGAAGCTTTCTTT. The chain uses TRBV6-1 and TRBJ1-1, with D unclear. Germline CDR1 and CDR2: MNHNS and SASEGT. Between the trimmed V and J ends, which lost 5 bases and 0 bases, there was a span of 10 bases. The CDR3 covers 14 residues.